This note documents a single T cell receptor beta chain sequence. Cohort assignment relied on participant-reported clinical history. Study processing details: Reference gene primer amplification in the assay estimated nucleated cell counts. The data were produced by immunoSEQ multiplex PCR, yet TCRdb's version contains in-frame clones alone and is incomplete. V, J and clone size are those of that table, while D and trimming were read from the DNA. This sample has fewer than 250,000 clones; just over 85% occur once, and the top ten carry roughly 14%. This record belongs to a study of blood T cell repertoires in COVID-19. Study overall: From the United States, Italy and Spain came samples of acute and convalescent COVID-19. The analysed material was cDNA or gDNA that came from T cells, B-cell-depleted T cells, or PBMCs.

The sequencing sample was made of PBMCs or T cells enriched from blood (not recorded which). This sequence was found in a woman aged 45-59 years with acute COVID-19.

The CDR3 DNA follows: TGTGCCAGCAGGGGTGACTCCTCCTACGAGCAGTACTTC. It translates to CASRGDSSYEQYF. The chain is built from TRBV7-9 and TRBJ2-7; D gene unclear. The CDR3 spans 13 residues. Trimming stripped 6 bases from V and 0 bases from J, with 9 bases between. The germline gives CDR1 SEHNR, CDR2 FQNEAQ (reference sequence).